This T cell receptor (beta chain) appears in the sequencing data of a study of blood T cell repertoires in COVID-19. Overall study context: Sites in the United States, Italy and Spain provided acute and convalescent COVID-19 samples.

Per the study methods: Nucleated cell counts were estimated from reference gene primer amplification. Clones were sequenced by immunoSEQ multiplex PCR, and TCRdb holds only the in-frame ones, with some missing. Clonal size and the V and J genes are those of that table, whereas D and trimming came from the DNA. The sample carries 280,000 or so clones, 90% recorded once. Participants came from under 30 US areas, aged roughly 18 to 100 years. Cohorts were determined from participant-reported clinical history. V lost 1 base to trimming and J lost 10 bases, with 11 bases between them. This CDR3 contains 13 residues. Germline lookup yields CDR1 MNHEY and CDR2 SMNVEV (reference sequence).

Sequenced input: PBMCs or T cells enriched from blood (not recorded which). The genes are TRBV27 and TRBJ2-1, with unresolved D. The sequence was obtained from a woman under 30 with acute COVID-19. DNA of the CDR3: TGTGCCAGCAGTTTATATCCCCACGGGGAGCAGTTCTTC. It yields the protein CASSLYPHGEQFF.